The 27 T cell receptor beta chains below were found in one sample sequenced in a study of cytotoxic CD8 clonotypes in ibrutinib-treated CLL. Only in-frame clones appear in the TCRdb table, and some are missing; sequencing was by immunoSEQ multiplex PCR. This table holds about 160,000 clones, roughly four fifths found once. The material was PBMCs, obtained after 12 months of ibrutinib treatment. These receptors were obtained from a human donor with chronic lymphocytic leukemia.

The chain combines TRBV28 with TRBJ2-1, with D unclear. The CDR3 consists of 13 residues. V was clipped by 4 bases and J by 5 bases, with 9 bases between them. The germline V gene has CDR1 MDHEN and CDR2 SYDVKM. The CDR3 protein is CASSSPSNNEQFF. The DNA of the CDR3 is TGTGCCAGCAGTTCTCCTAGTAACAATGAGCAGTTCTTC.

This clone was picked up one time. The chain joins TRBV7-2 to TRBJ2-2; 7 positions agree with TRBD2. This CDR3 is built from 16 residues. J lost 6 bases, V lost 0 bases, and 7 bases had no gene match. CDR1 is SGHTA and CDR2 is FQGNSA in the germline V gene. The CDR3 nucleotides are TGTGCCAGCAGCTTAGCAGCGGGGCCGGGGGCCGGGGAGCTGTTTTTT. It specifies CASSLAAGPGAGELFF.

The CDR3 sequence: CASSVANGGTGELFF. The DNA of the CDR3 is TGTGCCAGCAGCGTAGCTAACGGGGGCACCGGGGAGCTGTTTTTT. This chain links TRBV9 with TRBJ2-2; D might be TRBD2 (6 bases). The V end was cut by 0 bases, the J end by 4 bases, with 10 bases between. CDR3 length: 15 amino acids. The germline V gene encodes CDR1 SGDLS and CDR2 YYNGEE. The full variable domain, in which reference TRBV9 and TRBJ2-2 provide the parts outside the CDR3, is DSGVTQTPKHLITATGQRVTLRCSPRSGDLSVYWYQQSLDQGLQFLIQYYNGEERAKGNILERFSAQQFPDLHSELNLSSLELGDSALYFCASSVANGGTGELFFGEGSRLTVL.

This chain uses TRBV28 with TRBJ2-5, with 10 bases fitting TRBD1. Trimming removed 3 bases from V and 2 bases from J; junction bases left unmatched: 6. Germline lookup yields CDR1 MDHEN and CDR2 SYDVKM. CDR3 length: 16 residues. The CDR3 loop reads CASSLPTGGLQETQYF. In DNA form, the CDR3 reads TGTGCCAGCAGTTTGCCGACAGGGGGCCTACAAGAGACCCAGTACTTC. Complete variable domain (other parts from reference TRBV28 and TRBJ2-5): DVKVTQSSRYLVKRTGEKVFLECVQDMDHENMFWYRQDPGLGLRLIYFSYDVKMKEKGDIPEGYSVSREKKERFSLILESASTNQTSMYLCASSLPTGGLQETQYFGPGTRLLVL.

The rearrangement links TRBV5-1 to TRBJ2-1; TRBD2 matches at 10 bases. The germline CDR1 and CDR2 sequences are SGHRS and YFSETQ. V shed 9 bases and J 10 bases; nucleotides not matched to a gene: 16. The CDR3 extends over 15 amino acids. This CDR3 is CATSQREGAGWEQFF. The CDR3 DNA reads as TGCGCCACCAGTCAGCGGGAGGGCGCGGGATGGGAGCAGTTCTTC.

The rearrangement joins TRBV6-1 to TRBJ2-2, with D possibly matching TRBD2 (6 bases). The V gene's germline CDR1 is MNHNS and CDR2 SASEGT. The CDR3 totals 15 residues. Trimming stripped 1 base from V and 6 bases from J, with 12 bases between. CDR3 DNA sequence: TGTGCCAGCAGTGAAGGGGGTTGGGGGGCCGGGGAGCTGTTTTTT. Its translation is CASSEGGWGAGELFF.

J is TRBJ2-2 and V is TRBV7-2; no definite D call. The germline V gene has CDR1 SGHTA and CDR2 FQGNSA. Trimming left V 5 bases short and J 5 bases short, with 18 bases between. The CDR3 spans 16 residues. CDR3 DNA sequence: TGTGCCAGCAGCCGAAATACGGACCCGGCAACCGGGGAGCTGTTTTTT. It encodes CASSRNTDPATGELFF.

This clone has a single count. The chain joins TRBV6-6 to TRBJ1-1; 8 nucleotides match TRBD1. The CDR3 consists of 13 residues. The V gene's germline CDR1 is MNHNY and CDR2 SVGAGI (reference sequence). V was pared by 6 bases and J by 8 bases, with 8 bases of the junction left unmatched. The CDR3: CASRPGGRGEAFF. The DNA for the CDR3 is TGTGCCAGCAGACCAGGGGGCCGGGGCGAAGCTTTCTTT.

The chain recombines TRBV20-1 with TRBJ1-4; D might be TRBD1 (5 bases). Trimming stripped 1 base from V and 15 bases from J, with 12 bases between. The CDR3 has 11 residues. Per germline, CDR1 DFQATT and CDR2 SNEGSKA (reference sequence). In DNA form, the CDR3 reads TGCAGTGCTAGAGTAGAAGTAGGGGTGTTTTTT. Translation gives CSARVEVGVFF.

The chain couples TRBV7-9 to TRBJ1-1; D is undetermined. There are 16 residues in the CDR3. With 6 bases removed from V and 1 base from J, the gap between germline ends came to 18 bases. CDR1 is SEHNR, CDR2 FQNEAQ, per germline (reference sequence). CDR3 nucleotides: TGTGCCAGCAGACGTAAAACGGGATCGGGGAACACTGAAGCTTTCTTT. This encodes CASRRKTGSGNTEAFF. Complete variable domain (other parts from reference TRBV7-9 and TRBJ1-1): DTGVSQNPRHKITKRGQNVTFRCDPISEHNRLYWYRQTLGQGPEFLTYFQNEAQLEKSRLLSDRFSAERPKGSFSTLEIQRTEQGDSAMYLCASRRKTGSGNTEAFFGQGTRLTVV.

The V call is TRBV7-9, the J call TRBJ2-7; 8 bases are a match to TRBD1. The junction had 5 bases not matched to a gene; V was cut back by 5 bases and J by 2 bases. The CDR3 runs to 14 residues. CDR1 is SEHNR and CDR2 is FQNEAQ in the germline V gene (reference sequence). The CDR3 DNA is TGTGCCAGCAGCAATAGCAGGGGGCCCTACGAGCAGTACTTC. It is translated as CASSNSRGPYEQYF.

The chain combines TRBV19 with TRBJ1-5, with D possibly being TRBD1 (5 bases). The CDR3 loop spans 15 amino acids. V was shortened by 3 bases and J by 2 bases, with 11 bases between the two germline ends. CDR1 is LNHDA and CDR2 is SQIVND in the germline V gene (reference sequence). The DNA for the CDR3 is TGTGCCAGTAGTATCGTACAGGAGGGCAATCAGCCCCAGCATTTT. Residues: CASSIVQEGNQPQHF.

This sequence joins TRBV19 and TRBJ1-4; weak D call: TRBD1 (5 bases). This CDR3 is 16 amino acids long. V lost 1 base and J lost 7, with 16 bases in between. The germline CDR1 and CDR2 sequences are LNHDA and SQIVND (reference sequence). CDR3 coding DNA: TGTGCCAGTAGTATAGCGGGCCAACGGGGCCTTGAAAAACTGTTTTTT. Translating gives CASSIAGQRGLEKLFF.

This clone was found once. The chain joins TRBV7-2 to TRBJ1-2; the match to TRBD1 covers 7 bases. Germline lookup yields CDR1 SGHTA and CDR2 FQGNSA. J gave up 4 bases and V 5 bases, and 7 bases lay outside the gene matches. This CDR3 is 14 amino acids long. DNA for the CDR3: TGTGCCAGCAGCACAAGACAGGGTGGCTATGGCTACACCTTC. It translates to CASSTRQGGYGYTF.

The J gene is TRBJ1-4, the V gene TRBV28; 8 bases match TRBD1. CDR1 and CDR2 (germline): MDHEN, SYDVKM. With 4 bases clipped from V and 6 bases from J, the junction kept 7 bases outside the gene matches. The CDR3 is 15 residues long. CDR3 region: CASSSGQGGDEKLFF. In nucleotides, the CDR3 is TGTGCCAGCAGTTCCGGACAGGGCGGGGATGAAAAACTGTTTTTT.

This chain joins TRBV28 and TRBJ2-1; D possibly corresponds to TRBD2 (8 bases). Germline assignment: CDR1 MDHEN and CDR2 SYDVKM. Trimming shortened V by 1 base and J by 8 bases, and 12 bases separated the two germline ends. The CDR3 totals 14 residues. Here the CDR3 DNA reads TGTGCCAGCAGTTTATCGGGAGGGGGCGATGAGCAGTTCTTC. Translation gives CASSLSGGGDEQFF.

The V gene is TRBV19, the J gene TRBJ2-7, with TRBD2 matching over 8 bases. This CDR3 is built from 16 residues. The junction had 13 bases not matched to a gene; V was cut back by 3 bases and J by 6 bases. CDR1 is LNHDA and CDR2 is SQIVND in the germline V gene (reference sequence). CDR3 bases: TGTGCCAGTAGTATTCAGGGATCGAGCGGGAGAAGCGAGCAGTACTTC. Its protein is CASSIQGSSGRSEQYF.

The chain combines TRBV19 with TRBJ1-4; 7 bases fit TRBD1. The V and J ends lost 5 bases and 10 bases, in that order; junction bases with no gene match: 13. Germline V gives CDR1 LNHDA, CDR2 SQIVND (reference sequence). CDR3 length: 15 residues. CDR3 sequence (DNA): TGTGCCAGTAGTCACAAAGGACAGGCGTCGGGAAAACTGTTTTTT. Translating gives CASSHKGQASGKLFF.

This clone was seen a few times. The chain combines TRBV27 with TRBJ2-7; 8 positions match TRBD1. V was clipped by 5 bases and J by 5 bases; unmatched bases: 29. Germline V gene data show CDR1 as MNHEY and CDR2 as SMNVEV (reference sequence). The CDR3 totals 21 residues. CDR3: CASSQKGQAAGWGSLAHEQYF. The CDR3 DNA sequence: TGTGCCAGCAGTCAGAAGGGACAGGCGGCGGGTTGGGGGAGTTTGGCCCACGAGCAGTACTTC.

The gene calls are TRBV7-9 and TRBJ1-3; tentative D call: TRBD1 (6 bases). V gave up 5 bases and J gave up 0 bases, with 11 bases separating them. Germline V lookup: CDR1 SEHNR, CDR2 FQNEAQ (reference sequence). This CDR3 has 15 amino acids. CDR3 amino acids: CASSQRTVSGNTIYF. CDR3 sequence (DNA): TGTGCCAGCAGCCAAAGGACAGTCTCTGGAAACACCATATATTTT.

The J gene is TRBJ1-6, the V gene TRBV19, with TRBD1 matching over 7 bases. The CDR3 runs 14 residues. Germline V lookup: CDR1 LNHDA, CDR2 SQIVND (reference sequence). V lost 6 bases to trimming and J lost 4 bases; unmatched junction nucleotides: 3. The CDR3 loop is CASSGTEYNSPLHF. CDR3 sequence (DNA): TGTGCCAGTAGCGGGACAGAGTATAATTCACCCCTCCACTTT.

The V gene is TRBV6-5, the J gene TRBJ2-3; D possibly matches TRBD1 or TRBD2 (5 bases each). The CDR3 runs to 15 residues. The germline V gene has CDR1 MNHEY and CDR2 SVGAGI. V was clipped by 6 bases and J by 0 bases, with 13 bases between them. In nucleotides, the CDR3 is TGTGCCAGCAGAAAGACAGACTATAGCACAGATACGCAGTATTTT. It is translated as CASRKTDYSTDTQYF.

The sample holds one count of this clone. V is TRBV6-5 and J is TRBJ2-7, with unresolved D. The V and J ends lost 5 bases and 8 bases respectively, with 10 bases between them. The CDR3 contains 11 residues. Germline-derived CDR1 and CDR2 are MNHEY and SVGAGI. CDR3 nucleotide sequence: TGTGCCAGCAGTACCGGGTCCCAGCAGTACTTC. It codes for CASSTGSQQYF.

The gene calls are TRBV9 and TRBJ1-1; D is unresolved. The CDR3 has 13 amino acids. The germline V gene has CDR1 SGDLS and CDR2 YYNGEE. V lost 4 bases to trimming and J lost 9 bases, with 16 bases between them. This CDR3 reads CASSPRSGNQAFF. In DNA form, the CDR3 reads TGTGCCAGCAGCCCCCGTAGTGGGAATCAAGCTTTCTTT.

This clone was seen repeatedly, ten times or more. The V and J genes are TRBV14 and TRBJ2-1; D unresolved. Trimming pared 8 bases from V and 1 base from J, leaving 15 bases between. Germline CDR1 and CDR2: SGHDN and FVKESK. The CDR3 is made up of 15 amino acids. As DNA, the CDR3 is TGTGCCAGCTCCCCCCGCGTTTCTTCCTACAATGAGCAGTTCTTC. This translates into CASSPRVSSYNEQFF.

The V call is TRBV4-3, the J call TRBJ2-7; D gene ambiguous. The CDR3 totals 11 residues. The ends were cut back, 4 bases at V and 7 bases at J, with 8 bases in the middle. CDR1 and CDR2 from the germline V gene are LGHNA and YSLEER. DNA of the CDR3: TGCGCCAGCAGCCGGTTTGGGGAGCAGTACTTC. As protein: CASSRFGEQYF.

This chain links TRBV5-1 with TRBJ2-3; 9 bases map to TRBD1. The V gene's germline CDR1 is SGHRS and CDR2 YFSETQ. The CDR3 extends over 14 amino acids. Germline trimming cut 4 bases from V and 3 bases from J; bases unmatched to any gene: 3. The chain's CDR3 is CASSTGQGTDTQYF. In nucleotides, the CDR3 is TGCGCCAGCAGCACCGGACAGGGGACAGATACGCAGTATTTT.